This T cell receptor (beta chain) derives from a study of shared clonotypes between healthy human individuals. Study as a whole: The study used three CD4 naive, three CD4 memory, two CD8 naive and one CD8 memory plate per donor.

The data were produced by immunoSEQ multiplex PCR, yet TCRdb's version contains in-frame clones alone and is incomplete. In the table there are some 1,100,000 clones, around 78% of which are singletons. The V gene lost 4 bases and the J gene lost 1 base, with 19 bases spanning the gap. The CDR3 covers 16 residues. Germline V CDR1 and CDR2: SQVTM, ANQGSEA. Notes on the study in general: It was the non-shared clonotypes that had lower generation probabilities than clonotypes shared by all four donors.

Worth noting for this clone: What it binds is unknown.

J is TRBJ1-1 and V is TRBV29-1, with a possible D match to TRBD1 (5 bases). Sequencing used memory CD4+ T cells from PBMCs. Subset in this sample: CD45RA-negative fraction. The clonotype originates from a man younger than 35 in good health. Some clones in this sample may be carry-over from other donors' samples. The CDR3 DNA sequence: TGCAGCGTTGGGGGCGGGGAGGGGCATGGGAACACTGAAGCTTTCTTT. Protein sequence: CSVGGGEGHGNTEAFF.